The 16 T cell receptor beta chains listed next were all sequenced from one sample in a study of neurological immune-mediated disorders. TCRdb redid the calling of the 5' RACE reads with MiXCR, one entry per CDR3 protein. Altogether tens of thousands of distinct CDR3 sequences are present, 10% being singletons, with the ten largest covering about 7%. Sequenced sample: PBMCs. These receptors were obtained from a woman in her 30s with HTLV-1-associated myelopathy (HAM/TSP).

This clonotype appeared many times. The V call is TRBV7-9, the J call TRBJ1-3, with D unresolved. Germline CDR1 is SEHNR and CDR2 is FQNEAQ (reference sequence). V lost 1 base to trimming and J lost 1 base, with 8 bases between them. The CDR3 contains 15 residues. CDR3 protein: CASSLGSGSGNTIYF. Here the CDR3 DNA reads TGTGCCAGCAGCTTAGGTTCCGGGTCTGGAAACACCATATATTTT.

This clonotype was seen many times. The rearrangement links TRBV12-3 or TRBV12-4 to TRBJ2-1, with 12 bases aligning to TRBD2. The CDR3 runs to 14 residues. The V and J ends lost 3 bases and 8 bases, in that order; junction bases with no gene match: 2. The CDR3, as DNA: TGTGCCAGCAGTTTCCTAGCGGGGGGGCATGAGCAGTTCTTC. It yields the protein CASSFLAGGHEQFF.

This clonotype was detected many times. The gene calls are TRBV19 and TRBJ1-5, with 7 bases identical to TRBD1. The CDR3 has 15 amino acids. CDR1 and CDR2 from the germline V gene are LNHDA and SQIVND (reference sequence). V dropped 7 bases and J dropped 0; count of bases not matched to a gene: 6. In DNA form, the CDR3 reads TGTGCCAGTAAGGGGACAGCTTATAGCAATCAGCCCCAGCATTTT. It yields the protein CASKGTAYSNQPQHF.

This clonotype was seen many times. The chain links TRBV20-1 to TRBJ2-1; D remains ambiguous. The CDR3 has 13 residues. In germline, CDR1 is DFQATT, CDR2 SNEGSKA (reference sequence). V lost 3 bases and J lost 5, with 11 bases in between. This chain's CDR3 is CSASKSSDNEQFF. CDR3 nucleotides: TGCAGTGCTAGTAAGAGTAGTGACAATGAGCAGTTCTTC.

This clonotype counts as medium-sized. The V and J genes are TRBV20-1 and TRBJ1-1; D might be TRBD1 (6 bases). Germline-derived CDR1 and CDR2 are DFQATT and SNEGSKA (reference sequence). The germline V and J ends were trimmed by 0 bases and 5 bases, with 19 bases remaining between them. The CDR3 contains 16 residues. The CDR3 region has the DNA TGCAGTGCTAGAGACAATAGCCAGGGGTGGGGGACTGAAGCTTTCTTT. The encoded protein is CSARDNSQGWGTEAFF.

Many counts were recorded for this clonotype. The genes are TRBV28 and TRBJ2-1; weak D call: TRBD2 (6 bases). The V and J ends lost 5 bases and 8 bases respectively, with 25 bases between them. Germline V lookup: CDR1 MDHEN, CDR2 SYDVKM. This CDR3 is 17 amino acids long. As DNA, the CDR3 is TGTGCCAGCAGTACGGGACTCCTAACCTTGGGCGGCGATGAGCAGTTCTTC. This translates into CASSTGLLTLGGDEQFF.

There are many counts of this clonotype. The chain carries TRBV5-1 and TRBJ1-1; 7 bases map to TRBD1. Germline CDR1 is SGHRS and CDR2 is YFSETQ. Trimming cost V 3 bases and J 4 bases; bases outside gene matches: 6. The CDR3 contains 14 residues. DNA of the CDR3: TGCGCCAGCAGCTGGCAGGGGGACGGCACTGAAGCTTTCTTT. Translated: CASSWQGDGTEAFF.

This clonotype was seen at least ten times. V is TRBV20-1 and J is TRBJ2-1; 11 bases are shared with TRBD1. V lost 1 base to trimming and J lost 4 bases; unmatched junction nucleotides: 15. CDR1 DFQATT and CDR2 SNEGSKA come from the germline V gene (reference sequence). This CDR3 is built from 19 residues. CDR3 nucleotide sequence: TGCAGTGCTAGAGGAAGAGGGACAGGGGGTCCATATTCGTACAATGAGCAGTTCTTC. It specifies CSARGRGTGGPYSYNEQFF.

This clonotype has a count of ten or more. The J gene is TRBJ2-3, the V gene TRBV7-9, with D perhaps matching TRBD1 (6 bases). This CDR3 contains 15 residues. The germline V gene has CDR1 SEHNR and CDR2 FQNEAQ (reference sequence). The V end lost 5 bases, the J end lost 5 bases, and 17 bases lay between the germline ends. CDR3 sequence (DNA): TGTGCCAGCAGCCCAGGACAGACTTGGGGAGATACGCAGTATTTT. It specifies CASSPGQTWGDTQYF.

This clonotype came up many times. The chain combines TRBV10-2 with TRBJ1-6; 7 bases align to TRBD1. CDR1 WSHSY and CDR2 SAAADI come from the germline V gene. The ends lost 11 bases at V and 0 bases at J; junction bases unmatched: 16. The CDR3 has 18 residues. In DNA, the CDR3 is TGCGCCCCCCCGGGACAGCCGAACTCGAGCTCCTATAATTCACCCCTCCACTTT. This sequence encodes CAPPGQPNSSSYNSPLHF.

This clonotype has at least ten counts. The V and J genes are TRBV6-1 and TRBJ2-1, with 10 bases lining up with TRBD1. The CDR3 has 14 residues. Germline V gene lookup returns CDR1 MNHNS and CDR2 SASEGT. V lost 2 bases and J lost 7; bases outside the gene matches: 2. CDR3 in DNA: TGTGCCAGCAGTGAATGGGACAGGGGAAATGAGCAGTTCTTC. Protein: CASSEWDRGNEQFF.

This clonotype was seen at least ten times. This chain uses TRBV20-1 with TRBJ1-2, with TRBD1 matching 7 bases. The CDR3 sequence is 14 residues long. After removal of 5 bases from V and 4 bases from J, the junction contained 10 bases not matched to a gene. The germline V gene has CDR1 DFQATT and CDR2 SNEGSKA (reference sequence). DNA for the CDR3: TGCAGTGCTGGCCGACAGGGAGGCAGCTATGGCTACACCTTC. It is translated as CSAGRQGGSYGYTF.

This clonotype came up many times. CDR3: CASSLRRATEDEQFF. For the CDR3, the DNA is TGTGCCAGCAGCTTAAGGAGAGCGACGGAGGATGAGCAGTTCTTC. The genes are TRBV7-8 and TRBJ2-1; possible D gene TRBD2, 5 bases. Per germline, CDR1 SGHVS and CDR2 FQNEAQ. The CDR3 is 15 residues long. Trimming removed 2 bases from V and 8 bases from J, with 16 bases in between.

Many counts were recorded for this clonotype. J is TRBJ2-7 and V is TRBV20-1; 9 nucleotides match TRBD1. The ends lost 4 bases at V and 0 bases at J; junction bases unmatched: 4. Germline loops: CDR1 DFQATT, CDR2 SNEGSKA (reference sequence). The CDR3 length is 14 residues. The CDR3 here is CSATDRGFSYEQYF. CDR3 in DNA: TGCAGTGCTACAGACAGGGGGTTCTCCTACGAGCAGTACTTC.

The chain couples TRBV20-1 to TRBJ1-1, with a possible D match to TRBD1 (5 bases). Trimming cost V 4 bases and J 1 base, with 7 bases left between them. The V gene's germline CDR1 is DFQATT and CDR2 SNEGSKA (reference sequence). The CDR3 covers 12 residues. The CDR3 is CSATGGNTEAFF. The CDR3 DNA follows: TGCAGTGCTACTGGGGGGAACACTGAAGCTTTCTTT.

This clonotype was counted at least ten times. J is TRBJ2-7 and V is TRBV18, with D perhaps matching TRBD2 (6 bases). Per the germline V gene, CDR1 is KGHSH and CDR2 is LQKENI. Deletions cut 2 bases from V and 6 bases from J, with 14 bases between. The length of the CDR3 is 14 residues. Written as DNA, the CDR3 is TGTGCCAGCTCACCAAGTAGCTTGGGGGGCGAGCAGTACTTC. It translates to CASSPSSLGGEQYF.